This T cell receptor (beta chain) was identified during a study of T cells in women clearing cervical HPV infection. Background on the study: Blood came at first lesion visit for cases, post-clearance for controls.

With respect to this clone: Its antigen remains unknown. The CDR3 extends 3 residues past the end of the read, so its final part is completed from the germline J gene.

The V and J ends lost 3 bases and 3 bases respectively, with 4 bases between them. Germline CDR1 is SGHTA and CDR2 is FQGNSA. The CDR3 has 12 amino acids. Method: immunoSEQ multiplex PCR; TCRdb's copy keeps in-frame clones and lacks some. In total, the table holds 30,000 to 45,000 clones. Study-wide points: Cases carried less TRBV6-7 than controls: roughly 0.12% versus 0.17%. CIN3+ cases had significantly higher TCR richness than controls; evenness did not differ.

Sequenced input: blood buffy coat. The TCR was taken from a woman aged 18 to 75 with a cervical HPV16 infection that either progressed to CIN3+ or cleared (not recorded which). V is TRBV7-2 and J is TRBJ2-3; no clear D gene. The chain's CDR3 is CASSFYTDTQYF. The covered CDR3 bases are TGTGCCAGCAGCTTCTATACAGATACG.